The rows below give T cell receptor beta chains drawn from one sample of a study of lymphopenia after photon versus proton radiotherapy. The repertoire was sequenced with immunoSEQ multiplex PCR; TCRdb's copy has only in-frame clones and lacks some. The sample lists 15,000 or so clones; roughly 88% were seen once. Sequenced material: peripheral blood, taken from a patient treated with proton-based radiotherapy. The receptors were sampled from a man between 65 and 80 years old with pancreatic cancer. The CDR3 runs from the conserved cysteine through the conserved F or W. A D gene is named only where the DNA matches it firmly. Part of the rows lack a size; the others show once, few, many or a class for expanded clones.

TRBJ1-5 | few | NA | TRBV7-3 | CASSPDGNQPQHF
TRBJ1-1 | NA | NA | TRBV6-5 | CASSYSGGWTEAFF
TRBJ1-2 | NA | NA | TRBV30 | CAWSDRLYGYTF
TRBJ2-2 | NA | NA | TRBV7-8 | CASSFEGLGTGELFF
TRBJ1-5 | NA | TRBD1 | TRBV7-3 | CASSPGQGAGGNQPQHF
NA | once | NA | TRBV6-1 | CASRPLGGMAYEQYF
TRBJ1-1 | NA | NA | TRBV19 | CASGYRDTEAFF
TRBJ2-3 | NA | NA | TRBV5-1 | CASSPRGGRSDTQYF
TRBJ2-1 | NA | NA | TRBV12-5 | CASGFRTGEYNEQFF
TRBJ2-5 | NA | NA | TRBV7-3 | CASSLRAPMYQETQYF
TRBJ2-1 | NA | TRBD2 | TRBV7-3 | CASSPTGTNSYNEQFF
TRBJ1-6 | NA | NA | TRBV6-5 | CASSTWESPLHF
TRBJ1-3 | NA | NA | TRBV2 | CASSVDRGNTIYF
TRBJ1-1 | few | NA | TRBV7-9 | CASSLEAGEAFF
TRBJ1-5 | few | NA | TRBV30 | CAWSVKGTLKNQPQHF
TRBJ2-1 | NA | TRBD2 | TRBV27 | CASSNLGTTNEQFF
TRBJ1-1 | NA | TRBD1 | TRBV5-1 | CASSLDRGTMNTEAFF
TRBJ2-1 | NA | NA | TRBV5-1 | CASSLGPSARDLNEQFF
TRBJ1-2 | NA | NA | TRBV4-1 | CASSQANQGNYGYTF
TRBJ2-3 | NA | TRBD1 | TRBV29-1 | CSVVETGARSDTQYF
TRBJ2-7 | NA | NA | TRBV27 | CASRTTGGSSYEQYF
NA | NA | TRBD1 | TRBV29-1 | CSVSGTGTYEQYF
TRBJ1-1 | few | NA | TRBV6-1 | CASSQPFLNTEAFF
TRBJ1-4 | NA | NA | TRBV19 | CASSISGRGTNEKLFF
TRBJ2-7 | few | NA | TRBV15 | CATSRKSPGQGGQYF
TRBJ2-1 | NA | TRBD2 | TRBV29-1 | CSVCPPGTSGGFGNEQFF
TRBJ2-3 | NA | TRBD2 | TRBV4-2 | CASSRSPTSGRNTDTQYF
TRBJ1-2 | NA | NA | TRBV19 | CASSIDRNYGYTF
TRBJ2-1 | NA | TRBD2 | TRBV6-6 | CASGTSLYNEQFF
TRBJ2-3 | few | NA | TRBV9 | CASSPTTDTQYF
TRBJ2-7 | once | NA | TRBV19 | CASSSFGDYEQYF